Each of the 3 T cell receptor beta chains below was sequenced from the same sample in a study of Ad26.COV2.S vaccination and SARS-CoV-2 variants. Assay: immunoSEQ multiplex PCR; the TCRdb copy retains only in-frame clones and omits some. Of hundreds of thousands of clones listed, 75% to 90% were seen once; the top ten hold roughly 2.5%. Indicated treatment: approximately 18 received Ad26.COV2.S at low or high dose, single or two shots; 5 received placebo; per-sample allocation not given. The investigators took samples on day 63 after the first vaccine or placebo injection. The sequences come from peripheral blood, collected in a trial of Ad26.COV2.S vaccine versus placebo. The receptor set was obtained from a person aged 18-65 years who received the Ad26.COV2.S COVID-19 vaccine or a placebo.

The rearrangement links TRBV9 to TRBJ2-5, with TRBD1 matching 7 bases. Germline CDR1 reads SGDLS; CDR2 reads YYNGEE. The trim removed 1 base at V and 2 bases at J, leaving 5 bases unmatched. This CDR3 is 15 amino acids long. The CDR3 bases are TGTGCCAGCAGCGTACGACAGGGAGAGCAAGAGACCCAGTACTTC. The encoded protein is CASSVRQGEQETQYF.

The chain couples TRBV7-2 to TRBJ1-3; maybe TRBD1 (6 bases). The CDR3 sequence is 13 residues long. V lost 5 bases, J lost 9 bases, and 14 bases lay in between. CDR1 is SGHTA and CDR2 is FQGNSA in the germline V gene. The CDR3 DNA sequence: TGTGCCAGCAGCCCCCCGGGGGCAAGCACCATATATTTT. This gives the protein CASSPPGASTIYF.

CDR3 region: CASSSGTLTEAFF. The CDR3, as DNA: TGTGCCAGCAGCTCAGGGACACTAACTGAAGCTTTCTTT. The V and J genes are TRBV7-2 and TRBJ1-1; maybe TRBD1 (6 bases). The CDR3 has 13 amino acids. CDR1 and CDR2 from the germline V gene are SGHTA and FQGNSA. V dropped 4 bases and J dropped 5 bases, with 11 bases sitting between them. Filled out from reference TRBV7-2 and TRBJ1-1, the complete variable domain reads GAGVSQSPSNKVTEKGKDVELRCDPISGHTALYWYRQSLGQGLEFLIYFQGNSAPDKSGLPSDRFSAERTGGSVSTLTIQRTQQEDSAVYLCASSSGTLTEAFFGQGTRLTVV.